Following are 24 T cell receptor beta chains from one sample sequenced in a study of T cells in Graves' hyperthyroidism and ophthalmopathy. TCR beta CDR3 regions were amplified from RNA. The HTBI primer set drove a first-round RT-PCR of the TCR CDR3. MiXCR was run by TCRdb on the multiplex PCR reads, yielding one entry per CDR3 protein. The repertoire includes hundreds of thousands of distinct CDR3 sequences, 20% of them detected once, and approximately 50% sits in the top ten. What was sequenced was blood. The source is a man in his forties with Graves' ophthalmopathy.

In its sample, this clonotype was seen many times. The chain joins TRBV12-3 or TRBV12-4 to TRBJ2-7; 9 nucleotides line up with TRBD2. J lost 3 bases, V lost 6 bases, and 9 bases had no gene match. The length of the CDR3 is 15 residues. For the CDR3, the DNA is TGTGCCAGCAGACAATTAGCGGGGGCCAACTACGAGCAGTACTTC. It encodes CASRQLAGANYEQYF.

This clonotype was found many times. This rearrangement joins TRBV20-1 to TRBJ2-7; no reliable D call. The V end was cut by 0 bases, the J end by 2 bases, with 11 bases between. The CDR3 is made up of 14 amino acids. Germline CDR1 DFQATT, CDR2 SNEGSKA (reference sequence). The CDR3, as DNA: TGCAGTGCTAGAGATGCGCTGAGCCCCTACGAGCAGTACTTC. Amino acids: CSARDALSPYEQYF.

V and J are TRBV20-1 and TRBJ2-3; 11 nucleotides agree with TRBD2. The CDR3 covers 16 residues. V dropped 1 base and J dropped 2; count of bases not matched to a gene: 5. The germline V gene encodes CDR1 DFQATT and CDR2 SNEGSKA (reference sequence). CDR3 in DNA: TGCAGTGCTAGAGCTGGGACTAGCGGATTCACAGATACGCAGTATTTT. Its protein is CSARAGTSGFTDTQYF.

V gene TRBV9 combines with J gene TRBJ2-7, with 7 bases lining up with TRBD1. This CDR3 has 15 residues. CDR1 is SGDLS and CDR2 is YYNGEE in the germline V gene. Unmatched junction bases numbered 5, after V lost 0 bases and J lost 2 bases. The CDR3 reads CASSVGGQTPYEQYF. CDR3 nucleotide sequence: TGTGCCAGCAGCGTAGGGGGACAGACCCCCTACGAGCAGTACTTC.

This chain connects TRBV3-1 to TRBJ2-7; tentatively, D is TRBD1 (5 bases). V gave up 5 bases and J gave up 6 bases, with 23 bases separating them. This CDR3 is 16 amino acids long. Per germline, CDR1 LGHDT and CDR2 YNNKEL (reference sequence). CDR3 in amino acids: CASSFSGVDTSGEQYF. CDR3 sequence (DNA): TGTGCCAGCAGCTTTTCAGGTGTGGACACGTCGGGCGAGCAGTACTTC.

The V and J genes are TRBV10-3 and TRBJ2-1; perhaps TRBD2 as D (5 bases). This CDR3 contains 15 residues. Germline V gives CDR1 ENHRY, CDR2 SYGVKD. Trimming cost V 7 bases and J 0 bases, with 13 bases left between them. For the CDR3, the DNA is TGTGCCATCAAAGACCCGGGGAGCTCCTACAATGAGCAGTTCTTC. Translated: CAIKDPGSSYNEQFF.

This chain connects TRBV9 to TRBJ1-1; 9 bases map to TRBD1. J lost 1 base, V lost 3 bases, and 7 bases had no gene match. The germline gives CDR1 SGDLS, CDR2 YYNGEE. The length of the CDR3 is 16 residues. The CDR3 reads CASSGRDRAPNTEAFF. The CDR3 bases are TGTGCCAGCAGCGGTAGGGACAGGGCACCGAACACTGAAGCTTTCTTT.

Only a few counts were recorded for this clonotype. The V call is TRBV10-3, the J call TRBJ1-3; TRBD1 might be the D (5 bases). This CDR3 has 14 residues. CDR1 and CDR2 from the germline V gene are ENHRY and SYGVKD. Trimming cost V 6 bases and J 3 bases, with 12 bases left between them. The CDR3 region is CAISMRGVGNTIYF. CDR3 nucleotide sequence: TGTGCCATCAGCATGAGGGGAGTTGGAAACACCATATATTTT.

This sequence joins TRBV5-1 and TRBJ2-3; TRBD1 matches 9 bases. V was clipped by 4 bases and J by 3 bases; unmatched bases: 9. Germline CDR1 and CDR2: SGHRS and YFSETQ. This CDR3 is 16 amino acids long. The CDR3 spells CASSPRQGVGTDTQYF. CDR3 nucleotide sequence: TGCGCCAGCAGCCCAAGACAGGGGGTAGGGACAGATACGCAGTATTTT.

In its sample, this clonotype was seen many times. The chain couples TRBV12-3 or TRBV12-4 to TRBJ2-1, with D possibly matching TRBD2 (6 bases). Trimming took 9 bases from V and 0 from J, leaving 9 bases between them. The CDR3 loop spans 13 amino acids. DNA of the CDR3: TGTGCCAGTCAGCGGGTCTCCTACAATGAGCAGTTCTTC. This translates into CASQRVSYNEQFF.

The CDR3 reads CASSLAGGHGEPQHF. CDR3 in DNA: TGTGCCAGCAGCTTAGCAGGGGGCCATGGGGAGCCCCAGCATTTT. The genes are TRBV11-2 and TRBJ1-5; 8 nucleotides align to TRBD1. Germline CDR1 SGHAT, CDR2 FQNNGV. With V trimmed by 1 base and J by 8 bases, 7 bases remained unmatched. There are 15 residues in the CDR3.

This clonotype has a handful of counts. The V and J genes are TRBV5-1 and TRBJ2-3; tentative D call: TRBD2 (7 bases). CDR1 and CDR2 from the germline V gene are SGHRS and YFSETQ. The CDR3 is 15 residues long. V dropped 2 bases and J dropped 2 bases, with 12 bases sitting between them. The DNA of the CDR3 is TGCGCCAGCAGCTTAACTCGGGGGGCCACAGATACGCAGTATTTT. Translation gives CASSLTRGATDTQYF.

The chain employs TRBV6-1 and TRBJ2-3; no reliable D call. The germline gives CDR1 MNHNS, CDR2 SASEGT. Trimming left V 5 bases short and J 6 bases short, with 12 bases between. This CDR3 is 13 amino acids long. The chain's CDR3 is CASSRAGRDTQYF. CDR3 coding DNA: TGTGCCAGCAGTCGGGCTGGCAGGGATACGCAGTATTTT.

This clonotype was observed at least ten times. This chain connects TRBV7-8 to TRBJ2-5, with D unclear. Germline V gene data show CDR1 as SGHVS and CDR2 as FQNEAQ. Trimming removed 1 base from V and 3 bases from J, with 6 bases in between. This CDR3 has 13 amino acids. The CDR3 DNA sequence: TGTGCCAGCAGCTTAGACAGAAAAGAGACCCAGTACTTC. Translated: CASSLDRKETQYF. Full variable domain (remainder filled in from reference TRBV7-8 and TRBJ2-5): GAGVSQSPRYKVAKRGQDVALRCDPISGHVSLFWYQQALGQGPEFLTYFQNEAQLDKSGLPSDRFFAERPEGSVSTLKIQRTQQEDSAVYLCASSLDRKETQYFGPGTRLLVL.

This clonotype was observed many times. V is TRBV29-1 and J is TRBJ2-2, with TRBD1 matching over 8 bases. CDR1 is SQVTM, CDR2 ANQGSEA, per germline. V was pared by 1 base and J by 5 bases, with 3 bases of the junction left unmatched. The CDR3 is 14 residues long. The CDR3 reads CSVEAGGSTGELFF. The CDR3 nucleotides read TGCAGCGTTGAAGCAGGGGGCAGTACCGGGGAGCTGTTTTTT.

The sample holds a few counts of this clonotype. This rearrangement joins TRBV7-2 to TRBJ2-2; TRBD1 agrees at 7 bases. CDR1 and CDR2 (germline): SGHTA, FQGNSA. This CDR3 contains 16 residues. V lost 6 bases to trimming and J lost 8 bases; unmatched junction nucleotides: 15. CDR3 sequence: CASRTPGQNYNGELFF. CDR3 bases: TGTGCCAGCAGGACACCGGGACAGAATTATAATGGGGAGCTGTTTTTT.

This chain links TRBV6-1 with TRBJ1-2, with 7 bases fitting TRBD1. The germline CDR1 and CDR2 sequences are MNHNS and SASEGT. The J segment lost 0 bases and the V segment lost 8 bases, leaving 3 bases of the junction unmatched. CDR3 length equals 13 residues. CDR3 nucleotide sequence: TGTGCCAGCCAGGGACAGCCTAACTATGGCTACACCTTC. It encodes CASQGQPNYGYTF.

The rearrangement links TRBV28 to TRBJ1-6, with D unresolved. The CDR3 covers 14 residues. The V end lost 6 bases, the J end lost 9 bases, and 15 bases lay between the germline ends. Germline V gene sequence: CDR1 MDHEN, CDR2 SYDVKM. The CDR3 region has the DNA TGTGCCAGCAGCCCAGGAAGTCGTGGTTCACCCCTCCACTTT. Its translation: CASSPGSRGSPLHF.

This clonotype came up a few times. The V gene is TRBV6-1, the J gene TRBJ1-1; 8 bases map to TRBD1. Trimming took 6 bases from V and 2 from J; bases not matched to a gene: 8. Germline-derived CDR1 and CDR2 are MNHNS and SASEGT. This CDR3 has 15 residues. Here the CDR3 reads CASRVSTGGNTEAFF. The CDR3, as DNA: TGTGCCAGCAGGGTTTCCACAGGGGGAAACACTGAAGCTTTCTTT.

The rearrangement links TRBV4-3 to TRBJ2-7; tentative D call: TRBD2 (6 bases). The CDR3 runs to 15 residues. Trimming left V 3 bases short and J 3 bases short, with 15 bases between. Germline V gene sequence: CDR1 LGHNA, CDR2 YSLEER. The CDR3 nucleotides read TGCGCCAGCAGCCAGGAGGGCAGTTCTCACTACGAGCAGTACTTC. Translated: CASSQEGSSHYEQYF.

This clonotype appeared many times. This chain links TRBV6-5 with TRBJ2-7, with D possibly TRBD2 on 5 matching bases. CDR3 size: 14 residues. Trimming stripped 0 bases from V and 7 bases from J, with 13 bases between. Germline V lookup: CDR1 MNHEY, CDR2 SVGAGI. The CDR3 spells CASSYSPSPGEQYF. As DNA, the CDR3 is TGTGCCAGCAGTTACTCGCCTAGCCCCGGGGAGCAGTACTTC.

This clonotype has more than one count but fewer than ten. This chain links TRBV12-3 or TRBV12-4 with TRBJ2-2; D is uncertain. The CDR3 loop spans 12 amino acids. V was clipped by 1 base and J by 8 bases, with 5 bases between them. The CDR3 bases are TGTGCCAGCAGTTTAGTGGTAGGGGAGCTGTTTTTT. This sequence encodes CASSLVVGELFF.

CDR3 nucleotides: TGTGCCAGCAGTGTTAGGACAGGGTCCTACGAGCAGTACTTC. This sequence encodes CASSVRTGSYEQYF. The rearrangement uses TRBV27 and TRBJ2-7, with TRBD1 identical over 8 bases. The CDR3 extends over 14 amino acids. CDR1 and CDR2 from the germline V gene are MNHEY and SMNVEV (reference sequence). Trimming removed 5 bases from V and 1 base from J; junction bases left unmatched: 4.

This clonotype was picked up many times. The CDR3 DNA sequence: TGTGCCAGCAGCTTGGAGGGATCTGGCCCCTACGAGCAGTACTTC. This codes for CASSLEGSGPYEQYF. The genes are TRBV5-5 and TRBJ2-7; D remains unclear. Germline V CDR1 and CDR2: SGHKS, YYEKEE (reference sequence). V was cut by 0 bases and J by 2 bases, with 12 bases left in between. The CDR3 contains 15 residues. Full variable domain (outside the CDR3, taken from reference TRBV5-5 and TRBJ2-7): DAGVTQSPTHLIKTRGQQVTLRCSPISGHKSVSWYQQVLGQGPQFIFQYYEKEERGRGNFPDRFSARQFPNYSSELNVNALLLGDSALYLCASSLEGSGPYEQYFGPGTRLTVT.